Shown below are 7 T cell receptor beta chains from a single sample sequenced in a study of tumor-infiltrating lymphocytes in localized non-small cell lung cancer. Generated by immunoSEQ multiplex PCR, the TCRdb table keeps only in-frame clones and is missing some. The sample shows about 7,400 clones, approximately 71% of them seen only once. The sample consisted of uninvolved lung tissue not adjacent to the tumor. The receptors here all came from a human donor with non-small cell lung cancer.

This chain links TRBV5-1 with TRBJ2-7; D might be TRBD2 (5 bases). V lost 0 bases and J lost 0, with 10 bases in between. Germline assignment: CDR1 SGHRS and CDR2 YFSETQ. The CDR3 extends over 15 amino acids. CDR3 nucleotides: TGCGCCAGCAGCTTGGCGGGGAGAGGCTCCTACGAGCAGTACTTC. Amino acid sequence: CASSLAGRGSYEQYF.

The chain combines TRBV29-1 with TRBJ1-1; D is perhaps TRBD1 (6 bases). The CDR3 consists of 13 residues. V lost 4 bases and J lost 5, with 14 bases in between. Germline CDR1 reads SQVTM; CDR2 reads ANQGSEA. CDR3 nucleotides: TGCAGCGTTGGATCAGGGAGGGGGACTGAAGCTTTCTTT. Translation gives CSVGSGRGTEAFF.

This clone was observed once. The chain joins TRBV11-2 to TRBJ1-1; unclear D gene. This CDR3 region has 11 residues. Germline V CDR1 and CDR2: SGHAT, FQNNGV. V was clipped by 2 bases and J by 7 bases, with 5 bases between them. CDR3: CASSLRDEAFF. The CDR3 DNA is TGTGCCAGCAGCTTAAGAGATGAAGCTTTCTTT.

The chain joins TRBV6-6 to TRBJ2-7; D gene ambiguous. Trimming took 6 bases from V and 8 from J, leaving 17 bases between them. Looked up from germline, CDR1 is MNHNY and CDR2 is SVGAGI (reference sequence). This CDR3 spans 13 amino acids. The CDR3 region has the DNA TGTGCCAGCAGAAGGATAATCTACGACAAGCAGTACTTC. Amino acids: CASRRIIYDKQYF.

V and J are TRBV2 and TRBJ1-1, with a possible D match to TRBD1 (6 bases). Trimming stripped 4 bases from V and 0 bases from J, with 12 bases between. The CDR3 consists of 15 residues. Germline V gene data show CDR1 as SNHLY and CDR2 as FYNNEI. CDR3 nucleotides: TGTGCCAGCAGTGCAGGACAGTCTTTGAACACTGAAGCTTTCTTT. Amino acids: CASSAGQSLNTEAFF.

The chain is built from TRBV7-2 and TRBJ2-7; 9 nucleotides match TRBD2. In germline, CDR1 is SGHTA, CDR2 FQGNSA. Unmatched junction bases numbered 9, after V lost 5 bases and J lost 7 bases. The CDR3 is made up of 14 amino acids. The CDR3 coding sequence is TGTGCCAGCAGCCTAGGTTGGCGGGAGGGGGAGCAGTACTTC. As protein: CASSLGWREGEQYF.

CDR3 sequence (DNA): TGTGCCAGCAGTTGGACTATTAAGCACAATGAGCAGTTCTTC. As protein: CASSWTIKHNEQFF. The chain carries TRBV27 and TRBJ2-1; tentative D call: TRBD2 (6 bases). Between the trimmed V and J ends, which lost 4 bases and 5 bases, there was a span of 12 bases. This CDR3 is 14 amino acids long. Germline V gene data show CDR1 as MNHEY and CDR2 as SMNVEV (reference sequence).